This TCR beta chain was recovered during a study of HIV-infected children after antiretroviral therapy interruption. A 3' RACE protocol on RNA, with unique molecular identifiers, produced the TCR library. TCRdb re-called the 3' RACE reads with MiXCR, one entry per CDR3 protein. The sample carries about 15,000 distinct CDR3 sequences, 3% to 3.5% recorded once. Treatment here: PENTA 11 planned treatment interruption arm or continuous ART arm. Whole-study findings and limits: Naive CD4+ CDR3 sharing between time points fell after interruption began. The Gini coefficient of naive CD4+ repertoires rose, returning to baseline by 3 years.

This clonotype was found many times. What it recognizes is unknown. The input for sequencing was CD45RA+ CD4+ T cells from PBMCs, taken from a donor given antiretroviral therapy, either interrupted or continuous. Documented subset: naive CD4+ CD45RA+ CD45RO- T cells. This clonotype was sampled from a child aged 2 to 17 with HIV.

CDR3 sequence reads: CASPTGEETQYF. CDR3 nucleotide sequence: TGCGCCAGCCCGACAGGAGAAGAGACCCAGTACTTC. The gene calls are TRBV5-1 and TRBJ2-5; perhaps TRBD1 as D (6 bases). Trimming cost V 7 bases and J 3 bases, with 10 bases left between them. Germline V gene lookup returns CDR1 SGHRS and CDR2 YFSETQ. There are 12 residues in the CDR3.